This T cell receptor beta chain appears in the sequencing data of a study of T cell repertoires in cytomegalovirus infection. Study in general: Both a matching HLA type and CMV infection were indicated by public TCR beta signatures.

As concerns this clonotype: Its antigen remains unknown.

Each CDR3 protein is one row after TCRdb ran MiXCR on the reads. In the table there are roughly 150,000 distinct CDR3 sequences, 17% of which are singletons. Study-wide results and limits: CMV-specific HLA-C-restricted TCR beta clonotypes dominated the ex vivo response. Cumulative public TCR beta family frequency identified carriers of CMV plus the relevant HLA.

Sequences were obtained from CD8+ T cells from PBMCs. The TCR was taken from a human donor in good health (CMV status not recorded). Some clones in this sample may be carry-over from other donors' samples.

This CDR3 is CASSPLRRSPESYNEQFF. The CDR3 nucleotides read TGTGCCAGTAGTCCGTTGCGGCGGAGCCCCGAGTCTTACAATGAGCAGTTCTTC. The rearrangement uses TRBV19 and TRBJ2-1; D gene uncertain. The CDR3 spans 18 residues. Germline V gives CDR1 LNHDA, CDR2 SQIVND (reference sequence). V was trimmed by 5 bases and J by 4 bases, leaving 24 bases between them.